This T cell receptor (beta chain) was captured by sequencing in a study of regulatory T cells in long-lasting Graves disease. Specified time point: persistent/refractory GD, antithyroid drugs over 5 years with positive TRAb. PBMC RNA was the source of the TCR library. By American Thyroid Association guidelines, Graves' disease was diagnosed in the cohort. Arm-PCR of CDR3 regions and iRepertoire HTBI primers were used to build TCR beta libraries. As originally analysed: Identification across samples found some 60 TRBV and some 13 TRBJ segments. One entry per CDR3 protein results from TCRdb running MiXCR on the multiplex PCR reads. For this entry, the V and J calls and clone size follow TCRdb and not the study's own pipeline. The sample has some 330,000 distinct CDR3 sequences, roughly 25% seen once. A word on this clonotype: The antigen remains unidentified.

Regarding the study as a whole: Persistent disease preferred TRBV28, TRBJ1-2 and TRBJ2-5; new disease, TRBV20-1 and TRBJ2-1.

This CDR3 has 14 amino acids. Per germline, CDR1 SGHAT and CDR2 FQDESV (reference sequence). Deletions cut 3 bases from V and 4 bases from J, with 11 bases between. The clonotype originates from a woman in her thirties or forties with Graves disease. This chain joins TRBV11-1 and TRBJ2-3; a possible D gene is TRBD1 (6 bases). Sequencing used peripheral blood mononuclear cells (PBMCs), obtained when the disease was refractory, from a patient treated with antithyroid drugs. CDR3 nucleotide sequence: TGTGCCAGCAGCTTCATTGGGGGCTCAGATACGCAGTATTTT. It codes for CASSFIGGSDTQYF.